A selection of T cell receptor beta chains follows, all from one sample in a study of cytomegalovirus exposure and HLA in healthy donors. This table comes from immunoSEQ multiplex PCR, and its TCRdb copy is limited to in-frame clones, with some not included. The sample lists more than 100,000 clones; 70% to 80% were seen once. The sequenced sample was PBMCs. These receptors all come from a woman aged 40-49 years in good health and CMV-seropositive. Each CDR3 is given with its conserved first and last residue. The D gene is left open where the match is weak. Size is stated for part of the rows, as once, few or many counts, or as a class when the clone is expanded.

>15|TRBV19|TRBJ1-1|-|-
TGTGCCAGTAGTGGGGGACCGGGCAGGGGCACTGAAGCTTTCTTT
CASSGGPGRGTEAFF
>14|TRBV4-3|TRBJ1-2|TRBD1|-
TGCGCCAGCAGCCGGGACAGGGCGAACTATGGCTACACCTTC
CASSRDRANYGYTF
>11|TRBV15|TRBJ1-4|TRBD1|few
TGTGCCACCAGCATTGGACAGGCTCTGTTTTTT
CATSIGQALFF
>13|TRBV9|TRBJ2-3|-|-
TGTGCCAGCAGCGCATCCTCGGGGGATACGCAGTATTTT
CASSASSGDTQYF
>15|TRBV6-1|TRBJ1-2|-|few
TGTGCCAGCAGTGAACATAGGGGCGCACCCTATGGCTACACCTTC
CASSEHRGAPYGYTF
>14|TRBV7-2|TRBJ2-7|TRBD1|-
TGTGCCAGCAGCTCCGGACAGGGATGGTACGAGCAGTACTTC
CASSSGQGWYEQYF
>14|TRBV19|TRBJ1-2|TRBD1|few
TGTGCCAGTAGTGGGAGGACAGGGAACTATGGCTACACCTTC
CASSGRTGNYGYTF
>15|TRBV28|TRBJ1-1|TRBD1|-
TGTGCCAGCAGGGGCGGACAGGGACTGAACACTGAAGCTTTCTTT
CASRGGQGLNTEAFF
>17|TRBV2|TRBJ2-5|TRBD1|-
TGTGCCAGCGGAGTATCACGGGACAGGGGGCTTCGGGAGACCCAGTACTTC
CASGVSRDRGLRETQYF
>13|TRBV9|TRBJ1-1|-|-
TGTGCCAGCAGCGTGAACATTGACACTGAAGCTTTCTTT
CASSVNIDTEAFF
>16|TRBV4-3|TRBJ1-2|-|-
TGCGCCAGCAGCCAAGTTGATCGGGTAGAGGCCTATGGCTACACCTTC
CASSQVDRVEAYGYTF
>14|TRBV7-7|TRBJ2-1|-|-
TGTGCTAGCAGCCCCCAAGGGGGCTACAATGAGCAGTTCTTC
CASSPQGGYNEQFF
>13|TRBV2|TRBJ2-7|-|-
TGTGCCGCGTCACGGGGGAACCCCTACGAGCAGTACTTC
CAASRGNPYEQYF
>15|TRBV4-3|TRBJ2-1|TRBD2|once
TGCGCCAGCAGCCAAGATGGCGGGGGGGACAATGAGCAGTTCTTC
CASSQDGGGDNEQFF
>12|TRBV5-1|TRBJ2-5|-|-
TGCGCCAGCAGTCAGTTTGCAGAGACCCAGTACTTC
CASSQFAETQYF
>12|TRBV6-5|TRBJ1-2|-|-
TGTGCCAGCAGTTTACAGGGCCATGGCTACACCTTC
CASSLQGHGYTF
>13|TRBV5-1|TRBJ1-2|-|-
TGCGCCAGCAGCTTGGCCAAAAACTATGGCTACACCTTC
CASSLAKNYGYTF
>15|TRBV11-2|TRBJ2-7|-|-
TGTGCCAGCAGCTTATATGACAGTCGCTCCTACGAGCAGTACTTC
CASSLYDSRSYEQYF
>13|TRBV7-2|TRBJ1-5|-|-
TGTGCCAGCAGCTCCGAGGGCGGCCAGCCCCAGCATTTT
CASSSEGGQPQHF
>14|TRBV5-1|TRBJ2-3|-|-
TGCGCCAGCAGCTTGGCCGCTTCCCAGGATACGCAGTATTTT
CASSLAASQDTQYF
>15|TRBV5-1|TRBJ1-5|TRBD1|-
TGCGCCAGCAGCTTGGGGCAGGGGGGCAATCAGCCCCAGCATTTT
CASSLGQGGNQPQHF
>16|TRBV7-2|TRBJ1-5|-|-
TGTGCCAGCAGCGCTGGGTGGGGGGTTGACAATCAGCCCCAGCATTTT
CASSAGWGVDNQPQHF
>13|TRBV5-1|TRBJ1-1|TRBD1|-
TGCGCCAGCAGCCAGGACAGGGACACTGAAGCTTTCTTT
CASSQDRDTEAFF
>14|TRBV19|TRBJ2-1|TRBD1|-
TGTGCCAGTAGTGGACAGGGTCCGTATTCTGAGCAGTTCTTC
CASSGQGPYSEQFF
>13|TRBV2|TRBJ1-2|-|few
TGTGCCAGCAGTGAGGCACAGAACTATGGCTACACCTTC
CASSEAQNYGYTF
>15|TRBV6-5|TRBJ2-3|TRBD2|-
TGTGCCAGCAGTTTTCGGACTAGCCGCGCAGATACGCAGTATTTT
CASSFRTSRADTQYF
>16|TRBV2|TRBJ2-1|-|-
TGTGCCAGCAGTGAACAGGGCAGGAGCTCCTACAATGAGCAGTTCTTC
CASSEQGRSSYNEQFF
>15|TRBV5-4|TRBJ1-1|-|few
TGTGCCAGCACCTTGCGGGGGGGTGGTAACACTGAAGCTTTCTTT
CASTLRGGGNTEAFF
>17|TRBV7-2|TRBJ2-5|TRBD2|-
TGTGCCAGCAGCTTAGTAAGCACTAGCGGGGCCCGTGAGACCCAGTACTTC
CASSLVSTSGARETQYF
>14|TRBV6-5|TRBJ1-5|-|-
TGTGCCAGCAGTTCTAAGGGGAGCAATCAGCCCCAGCATTTT
CASSSKGSNQPQHF
>14|TRBV7-2|TRBJ1-2|-|-
TGTGCCAGCAGCTTAGATTCGGGGATAAGGGGCTACACCTTC
CASSLDSGIRGYTF
>13|TRBV6-5|TRBJ1-2|-|-
TGTGCCAGCACCCGCTTAGATGCGGATGGCTACACCTTC
CASTRLDADGYTF
>11|TRBV2|TRBJ2-5|-|-
TGTGCCAGCAGTCAACAAGAGACCCAGTACTTC
CASSQQETQYF
>13|TRBV6-6|TRBJ1-1|-|-
TGTGCCAGCAGTTCACAACAGAACACTGAAGCTTTCTTT
CASSSQQNTEAFF
>17|TRBV2|TRBJ1-2|TRBD1|-
TGTGCCAGCAGTGAAGACCGGGACAGGAGACTATTGGATGGCTACACCTTC
CASSEDRDRRLLDGYTF
>14|TRBV5-6|TRBJ2-7|-|once
TGTGCCAGCAGCTTCCGGGACTGGAAGGTCGAGCAGTACTTC
CASSFRDWKVEQYF
>13|TRBV4-1|TRBJ2-7|-|few
TGCGCCAGCAGCCACGGACAGCACTACGAGCAGTACTTC
CASSHGQHYEQYF
>12|TRBV23-1|TRBJ1-1|-|-
TGCGCCAGCACTGAGGAATTCACTGAAGCTTTCTTT
CASTEEFTEAFF
>14|TRBV2|TRBJ1-5|-|-
TGTGCCAGCAGTGAACAGTTTGGCAATCAGCCCCAGCATTTT
CASSEQFGNQPQHF
>15|TRBV5-6|TRBJ2-7|TRBD2|-
TGTGCCAGCAGCTTCCTGACTAGCCGGGCCGCCGAGCAGTACTTC
CASSFLTSRAAEQYF
>19|TRBV5-6|TRBJ2-7|TRBD1|-
TGTGCCAGCAGCGGGCTGGAGGGACAGGGGATCCAGAGCTCCTACGAGCAGTACTTC
CASSGLEGQGIQSSYEQYF
>14|TRBV6-1|TRBJ1-1|-|-
TGTGCCAGCAGTGGCAGATTAGTCGGGACTGAAGCTTTCTTT
CASSGRLVGTEAFF
>15|TRBV4-3|TRBJ2-7|-|once
TGCGCCAGCAGCCAAGCCTCGGGGTTAACCTACGAGCAGTACTTC
CASSQASGLTYEQYF
>16|TRBV4-3|TRBJ2-2|-|-
TGCGCCAGCAGCCAAAACCCCCTTACAGGGCACGGGGAGCTGTTTTTT
CASSQNPLTGHGELFF
>14|TRBV9|TRBJ1-2|-|-
TGTGCCAGCAGCGTAGGGCAGGGCAACTATGGCTACACCTTC
CASSVGQGNYGYTF
>14|TRBV5-6|TRBJ1-4|-|few
TGTGCCAGCAGCTCCGGAGATGAAGGAGAAAAACTGTTTTTT
CASSSGDEGEKLFF
>17|TRBV7-3|TRBJ1-5|-|few
TGTGCCAGCAGCGCCTGGGGGGGCCCCGATAGCAATCAGCCCCAGCATTTT
CASSAWGGPDSNQPQHF
>16|TRBV2|TRBJ1-2|TRBD1|-
TGTGCCAGCAGTGGGCCCGACAGGGAACCTAGCTATGGCTACACCTTC
CASSGPDREPSYGYTF
>12|TRBV6-5|TRBJ2-7|TRBD1|-
TGTGCCAGCAGCAGGGGGCGGAACGAGCAGTACTTC
CASSRGRNEQYF
>15|TRBV7-6|TRBJ1-1|-|few
TGTGCCAGCAGCTCTAGAGGCGTACAGAACACTGAAGCTTTCTTT
CASSSRGVQNTEAFF
>15|TRBV9|TRBJ1-1|-|-
TGTGCCAGCAGCACCCTCTCACGGGGGAACACTGAAGCTTTCTTT
CASSTLSRGNTEAFF